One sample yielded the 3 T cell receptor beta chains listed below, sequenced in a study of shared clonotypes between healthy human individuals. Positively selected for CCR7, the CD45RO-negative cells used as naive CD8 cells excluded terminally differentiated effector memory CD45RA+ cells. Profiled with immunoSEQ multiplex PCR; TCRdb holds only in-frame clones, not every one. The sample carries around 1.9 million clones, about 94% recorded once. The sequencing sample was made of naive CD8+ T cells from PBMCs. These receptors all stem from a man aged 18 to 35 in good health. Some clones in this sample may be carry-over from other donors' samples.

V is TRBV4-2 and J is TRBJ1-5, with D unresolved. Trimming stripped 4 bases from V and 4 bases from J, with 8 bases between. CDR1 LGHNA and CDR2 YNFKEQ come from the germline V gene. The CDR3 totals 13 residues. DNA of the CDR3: TGTGCCAGCAGCCCGGAAAGTAATCAGCCCCAGCATTTT. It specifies CASSPESNQPQHF.

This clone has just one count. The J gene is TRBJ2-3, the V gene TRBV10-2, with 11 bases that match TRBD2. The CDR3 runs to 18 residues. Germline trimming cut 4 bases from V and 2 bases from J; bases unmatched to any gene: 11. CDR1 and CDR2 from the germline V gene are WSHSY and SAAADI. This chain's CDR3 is CASSAPGTSGVITDTQYF. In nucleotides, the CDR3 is TGCGCCAGCAGTGCCCCCGGGACTAGCGGAGTAATCACAGATACGCAGTATTTT.

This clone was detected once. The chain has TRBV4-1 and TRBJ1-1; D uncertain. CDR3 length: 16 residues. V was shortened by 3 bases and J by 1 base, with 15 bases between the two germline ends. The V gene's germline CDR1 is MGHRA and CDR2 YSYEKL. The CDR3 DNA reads TGCGCCAGCAGCCACCCCGGGCCTCAAAGGAACACTGAAGCTTTCTTT. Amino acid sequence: CASSHPGPQRNTEAFF.